One and the same sample provided the 25 T cell receptor beta chains below, sequenced in a study of T cell responses to AZD1222 COVID-19 vaccine. Only in-frame clones appear in the TCRdb table, and some are missing; sequencing was by immunoSEQ multiplex PCR. The table has roughly 140,000 clones, roughly nine tenths seen once; the top ten hold around 1.5%. The specimen comprised peripheral blood, sampled 28 days after the second AZD1222 dose. The receptors originated from an adult who received the AZD1222 COVID-19 vaccine.

The chain has TRBV6-4 and TRBJ1-2; 7 positions agree with TRBD1. The germline gives CDR1 MRHNA, CDR2 SNTAGT. The CDR3 has 14 amino acids. The J segment lost 6 bases and the V segment lost 5 bases, leaving 9 bases of the junction unmatched. The CDR3 DNA is TGTGCCAGCAGTCGGAACAGGGGATCGGATGGCTACACCTTC. Its protein product is CASSRNRGSDGYTF.

The chain is built from TRBV11-3 and TRBJ2-1; TRBD1 aligns across 9 bases. Germline values: CDR1 SGHNT, CDR2 YENEEA. Unmatched junction bases numbered 6, after V lost 1 base and J lost 5 bases. The CDR3 sequence is 16 residues long. The CDR3 coding sequence is TGTGCCAGCAGCTTAGGGGGGGACAGGGCCAACAATGAGCAGTTCTTC. As protein: CASSLGGDRANNEQFF.

This clone appeared a few times. The DNA for the CDR3 is TGTGCCATCAGTGAGAGACAGGGTAACTACGAGCAGTACTTC. Amino acid sequence: CAISERQGNYEQYF. The chain is built from TRBV10-3 and TRBJ2-7; 7 bases match TRBD1. Trimming at V came to 2 bases and at J to 3 bases, leaving 4 bases not matched to a gene. In germline, CDR1 is ENHRY, CDR2 SYGVKD. This CDR3 is 14 amino acids long.

The chain is built from TRBV19 and TRBJ2-7; D not certain. This CDR3 comprises 13 residues. Germline values: CDR1 LNHDA, CDR2 SQIVND (reference sequence). V was trimmed by 1 base and J by 1 base, leaving 5 bases between them. The chain's CDR3 is CASSIVGSYEQYF. CDR3 coding DNA: TGTGCCAGTAGTATAGTGGGGTCCTACGAGCAGTACTTC.

The V and J genes are TRBV6-6 and TRBJ1-4; TRBD1 is a possible D gene (5 bases). V gave up 6 bases and J gave up 8 bases, with 19 bases separating them. Germline assignment: CDR1 MNHNY and CDR2 SVGAGI (reference sequence). The CDR3 is 15 amino acids. The DNA for the CDR3 is TGTGCCAGCAGCACATACGGGACCTCGCACGAAAAACTGTTTTTT. Encoded protein: CASSTYGTSHEKLFF.

The chain uses TRBV6-5 and TRBJ2-3; possible D gene TRBD1, 6 bases. With 4 bases removed from V and 6 bases from J, the gap between germline ends came to 20 bases. Germline CDR1 is MNHEY and CDR2 is SVGAGI. This CDR3 comprises 16 residues. The CDR3 DNA sequence: TGTGCCAGCAGTTCCCCCCGGGACAAATGGGGGGATACGCAGTATTTT. It encodes CASSSPRDKWGDTQYF.

The chain carries TRBV2 and TRBJ1-4; D is undetermined. V was trimmed by 7 bases and J by 8 bases, leaving 20 bases between them. CDR1 is SNHLY, CDR2 FYNNEI, per germline. The CDR3 runs 15 residues. The CDR3 nucleotides are TGTGCCAGCACTAGATTGGGATTGAACGTGGAAAAACTGTTTTTT. Translation: CASTRLGLNVEKLFF.

This clone occurred once. The DNA of the CDR3 is TGTGCCAGTCACCCCCCTGGGGAGAACACTGAAGCTTTCTTT. Residues: CASHPPGENTEAFF. The V and J genes are TRBV9 and TRBJ1-1; unclear D gene. This CDR3 comprises 14 residues. With 8 bases removed from V and 1 base from J, the gap between germline ends came to 15 bases. Germline V CDR1 and CDR2: SGDLS, YYNGEE.

The chain recombines TRBV4-2 with TRBJ1-2; D not certain. Germline values: CDR1 LGHNA, CDR2 YNFKEQ. The V end lost 1 base, the J end lost 0 bases, and 9 bases lay between the germline ends. The CDR3 has 15 residues. CDR3 nucleotides: TGTGCCAGCAGCCAAGCTACAATAGCTAACTATGGCTACACCTTC. This encodes CASSQATIANYGYTF.

The chain combines TRBV28 with TRBJ2-3; 11 bases are shared with TRBD2. The CDR3 is 16 residues long. V lost 6 bases and J lost 0; bases outside the gene matches: 5. Germline lookup yields CDR1 MDHEN and CDR2 SYDVKM. The CDR3 DNA sequence: TGTGCCAGCAGGACTAGCGGGACTCCTAGCACAGATACGCAGTATTTT. Encoded protein: CASRTSGTPSTDTQYF.

A single count supports this clone. The chain carries TRBV27 and TRBJ2-1; 8 nucleotides line up with TRBD1. J gave up 15 bases and V 7 bases, and 14 bases lay outside the gene matches. The CDR3 has 13 residues. In germline, CDR1 is MNHEY, CDR2 SMNVEV (reference sequence). CDR3 protein: CASTPKLQGARFF. The CDR3 nucleotides read TGTGCCAGCACCCCCAAACTTCAGGGGGCAAGGTTCTTC.

The chain has TRBV6-1 and TRBJ1-2; D uncertain. Germline loops: CDR1 MNHNS, CDR2 SASEGT. V gave up 1 base and J gave up 2 bases, with 11 bases separating them. This CDR3 is 15 amino acids long. In nucleotides, the CDR3 is TGTGCCAGCAGTGAAGATAACAGACCAAACTATGGCTACACCTTC. Translated, it gives CASSEDNRPNYGYTF.

The J gene is TRBJ2-1, the V gene TRBV19; TRBD2 matches 9 bases. The CDR3 totals 16 residues. With V trimmed by 7 bases and J by 7 bases, 14 bases remained unmatched. The V gene's germline CDR1 is LNHDA and CDR2 SQIVND (reference sequence). The CDR3 nucleotides are TGTGCCAGTACCAATATCCGACTAGCGGCTAGAAATGAGCAGTTCTTC. Translating it yields CASTNIRLAARNEQFF.

The chain recombines TRBV19 with TRBJ2-7; perhaps TRBD1 as D (6 bases). This CDR3 has 17 residues. V was clipped by 2 bases and J by 4 bases, with 21 bases between them. The germline V gene has CDR1 LNHDA and CDR2 SQIVND (reference sequence). Here the CDR3 reads CASSISVFNRVLYEQYF. CDR3 bases: TGTGCCAGTAGTATATCTGTGTTTAACAGGGTCTTGTACGAGCAGTACTTC. The full variable domain, with the rest looked up from reference TRBV19 and TRBJ2-7, is DGGITQSPKYLFRKEGQNVTLSCEQNLNHDAMYWYRQDPGQGLRLIYYSQIVNDFQKGDIAEGYSVSREKKESFPLTVTSAQKNPTAFYLCASSISVFNRVLYEQYFGPGTRLTVT.

The rearrangement joins TRBV6-5 to TRBJ2-1; D remains unclear. The germline V gene encodes CDR1 MNHEY and CDR2 SVGAGI. The CDR3 runs to 14 residues. V was trimmed by 3 bases and J by 4 bases, leaving 10 bases between them. DNA for the CDR3: TGTGCCAGCAGTTATAGTGAAGTATACAATGAGCAGTTCTTC. This sequence encodes CASSYSEVYNEQFF.

The chain couples TRBV4-1 to TRBJ2-4; D perhaps matches TRBD2 (6 bases). Trimming took 3 bases from V and 0 from J, leaving 15 bases between them. The CDR3 consists of 17 residues. Germline V CDR1 and CDR2: MGHRA, YSYEKL. The DNA of the CDR3 is TGCGCCAGCAGCCAGGCTACTAGCAGCTCAGCCAAAAACATTCAGTACTTC. Its translation: CASSQATSSSAKNIQYF.

J is TRBJ1-5 and V is TRBV19; tentative D call: TRBD1 (6 bases). Germline lookup yields CDR1 LNHDA and CDR2 SQIVND (reference sequence). The length of the CDR3 is 17 residues. V dropped 5 bases and J dropped 0 bases, with 17 bases sitting between them. This CDR3 reads CASSSDGTPYSNQPQHF. Written as DNA, the CDR3 is TGTGCCAGTAGTTCCGACGGGACACCTTATAGCAATCAGCCCCAGCATTTT.

This rearrangement joins TRBV9 to TRBJ2-7, with D possibly being TRBD1 (7 bases). The CDR3 consists of 13 residues. V lost 3 bases and J 5 bases, leaving 12 bases between the germline ends. Germline-derived CDR1 and CDR2 are SGDLS and YYNGEE. This CDR3 is CASSAGGGDEQYF. The CDR3 DNA is TGTGCCAGCAGCGCAGGGGGAGGCGACGAGCAGTACTTC.

The J gene is TRBJ2-5, the V gene TRBV11-2, with TRBD2 matching 9 bases. V was clipped by 1 base and J by 5 bases; unmatched bases: 14. CDR3 size: 18 residues. Germline V lookup: CDR1 SGHAT, CDR2 FQNNGV. In DNA form, the CDR3 reads TGTGCCAGCAGCTTAGTTCGATCGGCGGGAGGGCCCCGGGAGACCCAGTACTTC. Its translation is CASSLVRSAGGPRETQYF.

This sequence joins TRBV11-3 and TRBJ1-1; D not certain. Germline V lookup: CDR1 SGHNT, CDR2 YENEEA. V was shortened by 1 base and J by 5 bases, with 8 bases between the two germline ends. CDR3 length: 13 amino acids. Here the CDR3 DNA reads TGTGCCAGCAGCTTAGGAGTTCATACTGAAGCTTTCTTT. This sequence encodes CASSLGVHTEAFF. Full variable domain (remainder filled in from reference TRBV11-3 and TRBJ1-1): EAGVVQSPRYKIIEKKQPVAFWCNPISGHNTLYWYLQNLGQGPELLIRYENEEAVDDSQLPKDRFSAERLKGVDSTLKIQPAELGDSAVYLCASSLGVHTEAFFGQGTRLTVV.

This sequence joins TRBV7-6 and TRBJ2-2; no definite D call. The CDR3 loop spans 15 amino acids. Germline V gene lookup returns CDR1 SGHVS and CDR2 FNYEAQ. Trimming took 0 bases from V and 2 from J, leaving 7 bases between them. The CDR3 protein is CASSLAYSNTGELFF. The DNA of the CDR3 is TGTGCCAGCAGCTTAGCCTATTCAAACACCGGGGAGCTGTTTTTT.

V gene TRBV14 combines with J gene TRBJ2-7, with a tentative D call TRBD1 (6 bases). The ends were cut back, 6 bases at V and 0 bases at J, with 12 bases in the middle. Germline values: CDR1 SGHDN, CDR2 FVKESK. CDR3 size: 14 residues. The CDR3 loop is CASRNTGISYEQYF. CDR3 nucleotide sequence: TGTGCCAGCAGAAACACAGGGATCTCCTACGAGCAGTACTTC. The whole variable domain, remainder taken from reference TRBV14 and TRBJ2-7, is EAGVTQFPSHSVIEKGQTVTLRCDPISGHDNLYWYRRVMGKEIKFLLHFVKESKQDESGMPNNRFLAERTGGTYSTLKVQPAELEDSGVYFCASRNTGISYEQYFGPGTRLTVT.

This chain uses TRBV7-9 with TRBJ1-2; tentatively, D is TRBD1 (5 bases). Germline-derived CDR1 and CDR2 are SEHNR and FQNEAQ (reference sequence). The CDR3 sequence is 13 residues long. V lost 7 bases, J lost 6 bases, and 15 bases lay in between. In nucleotides, the CDR3 is TGTGCCAGCAACCCCGACGGGGGGGATGGCTACACCTTC. Translated: CASNPDGGDGYTF.

Worth noting for this clone: The junction shows a germline mismatch at one end, possibly a read error. The genes are TRBV6-5 and TRBJ1-3, with D possibly being TRBD1 (5 bases). This CDR3 spans 15 amino acids. Germline CDR1 is MNHEY and CDR2 is SVGAGI. CDR3 protein: CASSRQRSSGDTIYF. DNA for the CDR3: TGTGCCAGCAGCCGACAGAGGAGCTCTGGAGACACCATATATTTT.

V is TRBV19 and J is TRBJ2-2; D not certain. Germline CDR1 reads LNHDA; CDR2 reads SQIVND (reference sequence). This CDR3 spans 16 amino acids. Trimming stripped 0 bases from V and 7 bases from J, with 15 bases between. DNA of the CDR3: TGTGCCAGTAGTATAGAAGTTGGGCCGGCTGTCGGGGAGCTGTTTTTT. Its translation: CASSIEVGPAVGELFF. Using reference TRBV19 and TRBJ2-2 for the parts outside the CDR3, the full variable domain is DGGITQSPKYLFRKEGQNVTLSCEQNLNHDAMYWYRQDPGQGLRLIYYSQIVNDFQKGDIAEGYSVSREKKESFPLTVTSAQKNPTAFYLCASSIEVGPAVGELFFGEGSRLTVL.